Sequencing of this T cell receptor beta chain was carried out in a study of OX40 agonist ivuxolimab in advanced cancers. In terms of the full investigation: Ivuxolimab was an agonistic, fully human IgG2 monoclonal antibody directed against OX40 (CD134), a costimulatory receptor. Intravenous ivuxolimab was administered to patients every 2 weeks at six dose levels: 0.01, 0.1, 0.3, 1.5, 3 and 10 mg/kg. Among the roughly 52 dose-escalation patients, about 20 had hepatocellular carcinoma, some 15 melanoma, 9 renal cell carcinoma and 9 head and neck cancer. In the dose-escalation cohort, 65% to 85% of patients were male, and the mean age was approximately 60 years with a range of roughly 20 to 85. Patients were allowed to have had prior anti-PD-1, anti-PD-L1 or anti-CTLA-4 therapy, and approximately 40% of the dose-escalation patients had been treated with checkpoint inhibitors. Partial responses occurred in three dose-escalation patients, of whom one had hepatocellular carcinoma and two had cutaneous melanoma. Peripheral TCRbeta sequencing was intended to test whether TCR sequence diversity was altered and clonal T-cell expansion was caused by ivuxolimab. The paper covers the monotherapy dose-escalation part of the phase I ivuxolimab trial, which included N = 52 patients. What the study reported, not specific to this receptor: Low levels of normalized T-cell clonal expansion were also seen in some nonresponding patients. Which antigens the clonally expanded peripheral T cells were specific for was not determined. On average, CD8+ T cells showed more expanded clones than CD4+ T cells after ivuxolimab. In the 0.1-3.0 mg/kg groups, partial responders had among the lowest normalized peripheral clonal expansion, particularly in CD8+ T cells. At doses of 0.1 to 3.0 mg/kg, clonal expansion of both CD4+ and CD8+ blood T cells was observed from baseline to week 6.

Notes on this clone: No cognate antigen has been identified for it. Nothing much larger sits one base from this clone, and base qualities are not available.

Genomic DNA was isolated from the sorted cells so that the TCRbeta CDR3 region could be sequenced. The immunoSEQ Assay was used to sequence the TCRbeta CDR3 regions. TCRdb took over this immuneACCESS table, retaining in-frame rearrangements with V and J assigned. Such tables are incomplete; in checked studies, under half of the missing clones stem from an unresolved V gene, and the remainder is unexplained. Across this sample there are tens of thousands of clones, with 87% seen only once. Around 1.8% of the sample rests with the top ten. The CDR3 holds 14 amino acids from the cysteine to the phenylalanine. CDR3 DNA only is kept here, 42 bases in frame from base 1. Relative to germline, V is 9 bases shorter and J is 4 bases shorter, with 16 bases between their ends. The germline V gene sets CDR1 to MDHEN and CDR2 to SYDVKM. Patients with a history of autoimmune disease or receiving systemic immunosuppression were excluded from the trial. Peripheral blood for TCR sequencing was collected from all dose cohorts at baseline, on cycle 4 day 1, and on cycle 7 day 1. The samples were taken from a phase I, first-in-human, multicenter, open-label dose-escalation trial of ivuxolimab. Adults with locally advanced or metastatic melanoma, renal cell carcinoma, hepatocellular carcinoma or head and neck squamous cell carcinoma were enrolled in the trial. Before TCR sequencing, CD4+ T cells and CD8+ T cells from peripheral blood were sorted into separate populations.

This sequence originates from an adult with an advanced solid tumor such as melanoma, head and neck, liver or kidney cancer. The rearrangement joined TRBV28 to TRBJ1-5, with the D gene not confidently named. The sample consisted of CD4+ or CD8+ T cells sorted from blood, taken in a trial of the OX40 agonist ivuxolimab. The CDR3 protein is CASIPAGANQPQHF. The DNA sequence is as follows: TGTGCCAGTATTCCAGCGGGTGCAAATCAGCCCCAGCATTTT.